This T cell receptor (beta chain) was sequenced during a study of control samples from healthy donors and cancer patients. This CDR3 comprises 14 residues. Trimming shortened V by 6 bases and J by 0 bases, and 12 bases separated the two germline ends. CDR1 KGHSH and CDR2 LQKENI come from the germline V gene. The method was immunoSEQ multiplex PCR; TCRdb's version includes in-frame clones alone and lacks a portion of them. The table has around 42,000 clones, roughly 94% seen once. The sequencing sample was made of blood. This sequence joins TRBV18 and TRBJ2-7; D may match TRBD1 or TRBD2 (6 bases each). This receptor was obtained from a man in his 60s in good health. The CDR3 spells CASSPGANSYEQYF. The DNA of the CDR3 is TGTGCCAGCTCTCCGGGGGCCAACTCCTACGAGCAGTACTTC.